The present T cell receptor (beta chain) was sequenced within a study of T-cell memory formation after mild COVID-19. 5'RACE, which relied on constant-segment primers, yielded TCR alpha and TCR beta cDNA libraries carrying sample barcodes and UMIs. TCRdb independently ran MiXCR on the 5' RACE reads; one entry per CDR3 protein. The table has approximately 440,000 distinct CDR3 sequences, around 20% seen once; the top ten hold 7.5% to 9.5%. V lost 0 bases and J lost 6, with 8 bases in between. Germline CDR1 and CDR2: SGHRS and YFSETQ. This CDR3 contains 13 residues. This clonotype was seen a handful of times.

The origin of this receptor is an adult woman who had mild COVID-19 (a few samples of this study predate the infection). Cell type and time point are not known. The chain is built from TRBV5-1 and TRBJ2-3; no definite D call. Sequences were obtained from PBMCs or a T cell subset sorted from them (not recorded which). CDR3 amino acids: CASSLDVVDTQYF. Here the CDR3 DNA reads TGCGCCAGCAGCTTGGATGTTGTGGATACGCAGTATTTT. The full variable domain, its missing parts supplied by reference TRBV5-1 and TRBJ2-3, is KAGVTQTPRYLIKTRGQQVTLSCSPISGHRSVSWYQQTPGQGLQFLFEYFSETQRNKGNFPGRFSGRQFSNSRSEMNVSTLELGDSALYLCASSLDVVDTQYFGPGTRLTVL.